These 28 T cell receptor beta chains were all obtained from the same sample, sequenced in a study of Ad26.COV2.S vaccination and SARS-CoV-2 variants. Generated by immunoSEQ multiplex PCR, the TCRdb table keeps only in-frame clones and is missing some. The profile shows fewer than 900,000 clones, around 89% of them singletons. Treatment described: 15 to 20 received Ad26.COV2.S at low or high dose, single or two shots; about 5 received placebo; per-sample allocation not given. It was on day 63 after the first vaccine or placebo injection that samples were taken. This sample comprised peripheral blood, obtained in a trial of Ad26.COV2.S vaccine versus placebo. The receptors shown here come from a person between 18 and 65 years old who received the Ad26.COV2.S COVID-19 vaccine or a placebo.

The rearrangement uses TRBV3-1 (or the pseudogene TRBV3-2) and TRBJ1-6, with D perhaps TRBD1 (6 bases). Looked up from germline, CDR1 is LGHDT and CDR2 is YNNKEL (reference sequence). The CDR3 contains 13 residues. The V end was cut by 4 bases, the J end by 6 bases, with 7 bases between. The CDR3 region has the DNA TGTGCCAGCAGCCCACAGGGTAATTCACCCCTCCACTTT. This codes for CASSPQGNSPLHF.

The chain couples TRBV13 to TRBJ2-2; D ambiguous. Between the trimmed V and J ends, which lost 5 bases and 4 bases, there was a span of 14 bases. This CDR3 spans 15 amino acids. The germline V gene has CDR1 PRHDT and CDR2 FYEKMQ (reference sequence). CDR3 sequence (DNA): TGTGCCAGCAGCATATTAGGGTTCTCCACCGGGGAGCTGTTTTTT. It translates to CASSILGFSTGELFF.

The chain carries TRBV18 and TRBJ1-1, with TRBD1 identical over 7 bases. The length of the CDR3 is 13 residues. With V trimmed by 3 bases and J by 6 bases, 4 bases remained unmatched. In germline, CDR1 is KGHSH, CDR2 LQKENI. The CDR3 DNA sequence: TGTGCCAGCTCACCGACAGGGCCCCCTGAAGCTTTCTTT. This encodes CASSPTGPPEAFF.

J is TRBJ2-3 and V is TRBV7-2, with 11 positions matching TRBD2. V shed 3 bases and J 3 bases; nucleotides not matched to a gene: 5. The germline V gene has CDR1 SGHTA and CDR2 FQGNSA. CDR3 size: 16 residues. CDR3 in amino acids: CASSLLAGGSTDTQYF. CDR3 in DNA: TGTGCCAGCAGCTTGCTAGCGGGGGGCAGTACAGATACGCAGTATTTT.

V gene TRBV19 combines with J gene TRBJ2-1; 8 bases fit TRBD2. J was trimmed by 1 base and V by 3 bases; bases with no gene match: 5. The germline V gene encodes CDR1 LNHDA and CDR2 SQIVND (reference sequence). This CDR3 is built from 16 residues. The CDR3 sequence is CASSIAAGDSYNEQFF. The CDR3 DNA is TGTGCCAGTAGTATTGCAGCGGGAGATTCCTACAATGAGCAGTTCTTC.

The rearrangement links TRBV19 to TRBJ2-1; D is unresolved. The CDR3 has 14 residues. V lost 2 bases to trimming and J lost 4 bases, with 9 bases between them. Germline V gene data show CDR1 as LNHDA and CDR2 as SQIVND (reference sequence). The CDR3 DNA follows: TGTGCCAGTAGTATACGAACGCAGTACAATGAGCAGTTCTTC. This translates into CASSIRTQYNEQFF.

V and J are TRBV11-3 and TRBJ2-1; 7 nucleotides line up with TRBD1. Trimming took 1 base from V and 7 from J; bases not matched to a gene: 10. The CDR3 contains 16 residues. Germline values: CDR1 SGHNT, CDR2 YENEEA. The CDR3, as DNA: TGTGCCAGCAGCTTAGTTCCGGGACAGCAATCAAATGAGCAGTTCTTC. The encoded protein is CASSLVPGQQSNEQFF.

V and J are TRBV9 and TRBJ2-2, with TRBD2 as a possible D gene (6 bases). V was trimmed by 3 bases and J by 2 bases, leaving 14 bases between them. Germline V gives CDR1 SGDLS, CDR2 YYNGEE. CDR3 length: 16 amino acids. The CDR3 reads CASSDPGLLNTGELFF. The CDR3 nucleotides read TGTGCCAGCAGCGACCCGGGACTTCTAAACACCGGGGAGCTGTTTTTT.

This clone occurred once. The chain has TRBV6-5 and TRBJ2-1, with 8 nucleotides matching TRBD2. This CDR3 is built from 16 residues. Germline CDR1 MNHEY, CDR2 SVGAGI. V lost 0 bases and J lost 3; bases outside the gene matches: 4. The CDR3, as DNA: TGTGCCAGCAGTTACTCCTCCGCGGGAGGCTACAATGAGCAGTTCTTC. Translation gives CASSYSSAGGYNEQFF.

V and J are TRBV5-4 and TRBJ1-2; no clear D. CDR1 is SGHNT and CDR2 is YYREEE in the germline V gene (reference sequence). V lost 7 bases, J lost 0 bases, and 16 bases lay in between. The CDR3 is 15 residues long. The CDR3 sequence is CASGSKVEANYGYTF. The DNA of the CDR3 is TGTGCCAGCGGCTCCAAGGTGGAGGCTAACTATGGCTACACCTTC.

The genes are TRBV18 and TRBJ2-7, with D possibly matching TRBD1 (6 bases). Germline V gene data show CDR1 as KGHSH and CDR2 as LQKENI. V lost 3 bases, J lost 6 bases, and 18 bases lay in between. The CDR3 spans 15 residues. CDR3 region: CASSPRPQGSPEQYF. The CDR3 DNA follows: TGTGCCAGCTCACCCCGGCCCCAGGGGTCCCCCGAGCAGTACTTC.

The CDR3 nucleotides are TGCGCCAGCAAGGACAGGGCAGGCACCGGGGAGCTGTTTTTT. Protein: CASKDRAGTGELFF. V gene TRBV5-1 combines with J gene TRBJ2-2, with TRBD1 matching over 8 bases. The CDR3 spans 14 residues. V shed 6 bases, J shed 4 bases, and the junction held 5 bases outside the gene matches. Germline-derived CDR1 and CDR2 are SGHRS and YFSETQ. Variable domain in full (rest from reference TRBV5-1 and TRBJ2-2): KAGVTQTPRYLIKTRGQQVTLSCSPISGHRSVSWYQQTPGQGLQFLFEYFSETQRNKGNFPGRFSGRQFSNSRSEMNVSTLELGDSALYLCASKDRAGTGELFFGEGSRLTVL.

For the CDR3, the DNA is TGTGCCAGCGGAGGGAGGACGGATACGCAGTATTTT. It encodes CASGGRTDTQYF. This chain connects TRBV25-1 to TRBJ2-3; D possibly corresponds to TRBD2 (6 bases). The CDR3 contains 12 residues. Per germline, CDR1 MGHDK and CDR2 SYGVNS. V lost 8 bases to trimming and J lost 6 bases, with 12 bases between them.

V gene TRBV20-1 combines with J gene TRBJ2-7; perhaps TRBD1 as D (6 bases). The CDR3 contains 11 residues. Germline V CDR1 and CDR2: DFQATT, SNEGSKA (reference sequence). The V and J ends lost 7 bases and 4 bases respectively, with 11 bases between them. CDR3 sequence (DNA): TGCAGTGGACAGGTCGAATACGAGCAGTACTTC. As protein: CSGQVEYEQYF.

The chain joins TRBV7-9 to TRBJ2-2; maybe TRBD2 (5 bases). Trimming removed 4 bases from V and 5 bases from J, with 14 bases in between. This CDR3 is built from 15 residues. Germline V gives CDR1 SEHNR, CDR2 FQNEAQ (reference sequence). The CDR3 DNA sequence: TGTGCCAGCAGCTCAACCGCCGGAGGAACCGGGGAGCTGTTTTTT. This gives the protein CASSSTAGGTGELFF.

V usage is TRBV3-1 (or the pseudogene TRBV3-2) and J usage is TRBJ2-1; 7 positions match TRBD1. The V and J ends lost 5 bases and 7 bases, in that order; junction bases with no gene match: 8. The CDR3 is made up of 14 amino acids. Germline CDR1 is LGHDT and CDR2 is YNNKEL (reference sequence). The CDR3, as DNA: TGTGCCAGCAGCGCGGAACAGGGGCGGAATGAGCAGTTCTTC. This sequence encodes CASSAEQGRNEQFF.

The chain links TRBV2 to TRBJ1-2; D not resolved. The CDR3 is 11 residues long. V was clipped by 9 bases and J by 4 bases, with 9 bases between them. Germline CDR1 and CDR2: SNHLY and FYNNEI. CDR3 bases: TGTGCCAGAGACTCAGGCTATGGCTACACCTTC. This translates into CARDSGYGYTF.

This clone was picked up a small number of times. The J gene is TRBJ1-4, the V gene TRBV11-2; 10 bases agree with TRBD1. Germline assignment: CDR1 SGHAT and CDR2 FQNNGV. The CDR3 is 14 residues long. Germline trimming cut 6 bases from V and 5 bases from J; bases unmatched to any gene: 3. CDR3 coding DNA: TGTGCCAGCAGACGGACAGGGGGAAATGAAAAACTGTTTTTT. It translates to CASRRTGGNEKLFF.

The CDR3 reads CASSLTPGQGFRQYF. In DNA, the CDR3 is TGTGCCAGCAGCTTAACCCCCGGACAGGGGTTTCGGCAGTACTTC. The chain couples TRBV7-2 to TRBJ2-7; the match to TRBD1 covers 9 bases. Germline trimming cut 2 bases from V and 9 bases from J; bases unmatched to any gene: 11. This CDR3 is 15 amino acids long. The germline gives CDR1 SGHTA, CDR2 FQGNSA.

This chain joins TRBV19 and TRBJ1-1; the match to TRBD1 covers 7 bases. Looked up from germline, CDR1 is LNHDA and CDR2 is SQIVND (reference sequence). The CDR3 spans 14 residues. J was trimmed by 1 base and V by 4 bases; bases with no gene match: 3. CDR3 nucleotide sequence: TGTGCCAGTAGTACCTGGACAGGGAACACTGAAGCTTTCTTT. It encodes CASSTWTGNTEAFF.

The chain employs TRBV6-2 or TRBV6-3 and TRBJ1-1; no clear D gene. The germline gives CDR1 MNHEY, CDR2 SVGEGT. The CDR3 is 15 residues long. V was pared by 2 bases and J by 1 base, with 11 bases between. The CDR3 spells CASSYVWEGNTEAFF. CDR3 DNA sequence: TGTGCCAGCAGTTACGTATGGGAGGGGAACACTGAAGCTTTCTTT.

Only a few counts were recorded for this clone. The chain links TRBV6-1 to TRBJ1-5, with unresolved D. V lost 0 bases to trimming and J lost 3 bases, with 9 bases between them. Looked up from germline, CDR1 is MNHNS and CDR2 is SASEGT. The length of the CDR3 is 15 residues. The CDR3 loop reads CASSEAGGNNQPQHF. The CDR3 nucleotides read TGTGCCAGCAGTGAAGCTGGAGGGAACAATCAGCCCCAGCATTTT.

The chain carries TRBV5-6 and TRBJ1-1; D ambiguous. This CDR3 is 14 amino acids long. CDR1 is SGHDT and CDR2 is YYEEEE in the germline V gene. Trimming shortened V by 0 bases and J by 3 bases, and 9 bases separated the two germline ends. CDR3 nucleotide sequence: TGTGCCAGCAGCTTGGCCTTATGGGACACTGAAGCTTTCTTT. Translating it yields CASSLALWDTEAFF.

This chain links TRBV11-2 with TRBJ1-5, with a possible D match to TRBD1 (5 bases). Per germline, CDR1 SGHAT and CDR2 FQNNGV. The V end lost 2 bases, the J end lost 6 bases, and 14 bases lay between the germline ends. There are 15 residues in the CDR3. The CDR3 reads CASSLLGGTSQPQHF. DNA for the CDR3: TGTGCCAGCAGCTTACTCGGCGGGACTAGTCAGCCCCAGCATTTT.

This chain connects TRBV10-3 to TRBJ1-1; a weak D match, TRBD1 (5 bases). The length of the CDR3 is 15 residues. Germline V gives CDR1 ENHRY, CDR2 SYGVKD. V was pared by 6 bases and J by 10 bases, with 24 bases between. As DNA, the CDR3 is TGTGCCATCAGCCCACTCAATACCGGGACCTCCGCAGCTTTCTTT. Protein: CAISPLNTGTSAAFF.

This rearrangement joins TRBV5-1 to TRBJ1-1; 8 nucleotides align to TRBD1. CDR1 is SGHRS and CDR2 is YFSETQ in the germline V gene. Trimming removed 0 bases from V and 8 bases from J; junction bases left unmatched: 9. This CDR3 is 15 amino acids long. This CDR3 reads CASSLGSGQATEAFF. For the CDR3, the DNA is TGCGCCAGCAGCTTGGGCTCGGGACAGGCCACGGAAGCTTTCTTT.

In the case of this clone: Other DNA variants within this sample encode the same CDR3. This sequence joins TRBV18 and TRBJ2-5, with a tentative D call TRBD1 (6 bases). This CDR3 has 13 residues. Germline assignment: CDR1 KGHSH and CDR2 LQKENI. The germline V and J ends were trimmed by 3 bases and 5 bases, with 10 bases remaining between them. CDR3 amino acids: CASSPTGEETQYF. Here the CDR3 DNA reads TGTGCCAGCTCACCGACAGGTGAGGAGACCCAGTACTTC. Together with reference TRBV18 and TRBJ2-5, the CDR3 gives the full variable domain: NAGVMQNPRHLVRRRGQEARLRCSPMKGHSHVYWYRQLPEEGLKFMVYLQKENIIDESGMPKERFSAEFPKEGPSILRIQQVVRGDSAAYFCASSPTGEETQYFGPGTRLLVL.

This clone was detected only a few times. The rearrangement joins TRBV6-5 to TRBJ2-7, with TRBD2 identical over 7 bases. Germline V gene lookup returns CDR1 MNHEY and CDR2 SVGAGI. The CDR3 is 14 residues long. With V trimmed by 2 bases and J by 4 bases, 5 bases remained unmatched. As DNA, the CDR3 is TGTGCCAGCAGTTACGGACTAGAAAGTTACGAGCAGTACTTC. Its translation is CASSYGLESYEQYF.